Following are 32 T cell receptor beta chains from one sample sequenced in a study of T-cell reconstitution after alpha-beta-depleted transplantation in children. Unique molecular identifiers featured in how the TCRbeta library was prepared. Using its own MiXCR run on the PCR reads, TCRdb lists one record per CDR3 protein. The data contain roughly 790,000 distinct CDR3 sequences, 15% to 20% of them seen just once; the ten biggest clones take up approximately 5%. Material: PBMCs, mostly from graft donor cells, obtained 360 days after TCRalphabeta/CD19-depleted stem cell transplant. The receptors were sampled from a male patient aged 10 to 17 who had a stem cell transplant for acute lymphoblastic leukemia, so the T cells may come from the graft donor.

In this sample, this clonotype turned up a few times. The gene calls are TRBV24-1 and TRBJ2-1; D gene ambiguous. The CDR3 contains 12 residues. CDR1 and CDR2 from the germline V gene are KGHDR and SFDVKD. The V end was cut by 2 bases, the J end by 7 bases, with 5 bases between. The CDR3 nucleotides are TGTGCCACCAGTGATTGGCGGAATGAGCAGTTCTTC. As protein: CATSDWRNEQFF.

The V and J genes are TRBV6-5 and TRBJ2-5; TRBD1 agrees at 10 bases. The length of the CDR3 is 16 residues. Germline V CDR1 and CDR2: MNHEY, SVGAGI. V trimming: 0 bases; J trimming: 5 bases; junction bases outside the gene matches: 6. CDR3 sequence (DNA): TGTGCCAGCAGTTACTCCGACAGGGGGCGCAGGGAGACCCAGTACTTC. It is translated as CASSYSDRGRRETQYF.

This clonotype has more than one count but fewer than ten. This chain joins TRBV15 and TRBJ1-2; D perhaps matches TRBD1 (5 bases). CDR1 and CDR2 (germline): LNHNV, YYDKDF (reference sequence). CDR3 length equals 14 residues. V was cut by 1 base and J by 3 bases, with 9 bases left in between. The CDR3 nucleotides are TGTGCCACCAGCAGAGTCACCAGGGACTATGGCTACACCTTC. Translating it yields CATSRVTRDYGYTF.

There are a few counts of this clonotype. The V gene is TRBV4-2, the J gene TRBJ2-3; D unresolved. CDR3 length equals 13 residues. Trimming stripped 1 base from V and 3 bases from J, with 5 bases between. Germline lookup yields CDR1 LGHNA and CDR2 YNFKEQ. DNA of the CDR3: TGTGCCAGCAGCCAAGGCCAAACAGATACGCAGTATTTT. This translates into CASSQGQTDTQYF.

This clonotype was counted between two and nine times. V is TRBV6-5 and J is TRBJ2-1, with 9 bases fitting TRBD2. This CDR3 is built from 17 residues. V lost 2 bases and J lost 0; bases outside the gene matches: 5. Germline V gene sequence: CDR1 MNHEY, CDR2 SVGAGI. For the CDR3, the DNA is TGTGCCAGCAGTTACCCTACTAGCGGGTACTCCTACAATGAGCAGTTCTTC. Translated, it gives CASSYPTSGYSYNEQFF.

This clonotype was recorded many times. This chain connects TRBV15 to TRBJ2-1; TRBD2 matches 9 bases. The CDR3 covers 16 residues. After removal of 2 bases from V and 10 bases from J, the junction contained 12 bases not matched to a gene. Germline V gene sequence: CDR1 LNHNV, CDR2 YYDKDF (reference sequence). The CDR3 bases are TGTGCCACCAGCAGATTGCCGGGCGGGAGGGCCGACGAGCAGTTCTTC. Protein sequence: CATSRLPGGRADEQFF.

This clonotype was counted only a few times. The CDR3 DNA sequence: TGTGCCACCTCGAAGGGAGGGACGAGGGTTGACAATGAGCAGTTCTTC. As protein: CATSKGGTRVDNEQFF. V gene TRBV27 combines with J gene TRBJ2-1, with 7 bases matching TRBD2. Looked up from germline, CDR1 is MNHEY and CDR2 is SMNVEV (reference sequence). The junction had 17 bases not matched to a gene; V was cut back by 10 bases and J by 5 bases. The CDR3 length is 16 residues.

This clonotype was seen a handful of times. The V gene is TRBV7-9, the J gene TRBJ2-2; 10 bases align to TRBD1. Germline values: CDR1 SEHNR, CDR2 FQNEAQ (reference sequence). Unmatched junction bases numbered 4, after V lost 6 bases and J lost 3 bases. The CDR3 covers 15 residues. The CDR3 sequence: CASRRQGAYTGELFF. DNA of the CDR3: TGTGCCAGCAGGAGACAGGGGGCCTACACCGGGGAGCTGTTTTTT.

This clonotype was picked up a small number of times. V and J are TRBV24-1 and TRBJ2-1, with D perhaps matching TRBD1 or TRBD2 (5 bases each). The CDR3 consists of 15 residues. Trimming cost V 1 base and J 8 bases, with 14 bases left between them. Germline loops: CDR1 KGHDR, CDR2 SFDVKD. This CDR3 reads CATSDFREKRDEQFF. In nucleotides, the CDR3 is TGTGCCACCAGTGATTTCAGGGAGAAGAGGGATGAGCAGTTCTTC.

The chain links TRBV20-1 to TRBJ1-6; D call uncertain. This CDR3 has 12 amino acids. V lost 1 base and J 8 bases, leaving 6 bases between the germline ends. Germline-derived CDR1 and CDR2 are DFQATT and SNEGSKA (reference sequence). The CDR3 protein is CSARGRDSPLHF. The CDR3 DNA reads TGCAGTGCTAGAGGTCGGGATTCACCCCTCCACTTT.

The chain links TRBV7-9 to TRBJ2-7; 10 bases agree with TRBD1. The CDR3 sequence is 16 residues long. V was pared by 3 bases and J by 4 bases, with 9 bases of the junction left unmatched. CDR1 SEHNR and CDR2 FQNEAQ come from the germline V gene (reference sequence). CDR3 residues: CASSFYGQGGTYEQYF. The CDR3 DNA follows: TGTGCCAGCAGCTTTTACGGACAGGGGGGGACTTACGAGCAGTACTTC. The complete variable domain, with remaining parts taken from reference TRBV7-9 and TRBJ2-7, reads DTGVSQNPRHKITKRGQNVTFRCDPISEHNRLYWYRQTLGQGPEFLTYFQNEAQLEKSRLLSDRFSAERPKGSFSTLEIQRTEQGDSAMYLCASSFYGQGGTYEQYFGPGTRLTVT.

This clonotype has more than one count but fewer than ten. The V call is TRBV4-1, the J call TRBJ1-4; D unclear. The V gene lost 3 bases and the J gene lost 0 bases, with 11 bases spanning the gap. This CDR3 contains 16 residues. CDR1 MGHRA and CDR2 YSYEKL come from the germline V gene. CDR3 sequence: CASSQRVPATNEKLFF. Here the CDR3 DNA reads TGCGCCAGCAGCCAGAGGGTCCCTGCAACTAATGAAAAACTGTTTTTT.

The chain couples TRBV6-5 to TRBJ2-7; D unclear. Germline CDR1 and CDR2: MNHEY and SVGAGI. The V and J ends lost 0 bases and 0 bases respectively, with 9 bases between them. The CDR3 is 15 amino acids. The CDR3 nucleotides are TGTGCCAGCAGTTACTCCGCCAGGAGCTCCTACGAGCAGTACTTC. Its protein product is CASSYSARSSYEQYF.

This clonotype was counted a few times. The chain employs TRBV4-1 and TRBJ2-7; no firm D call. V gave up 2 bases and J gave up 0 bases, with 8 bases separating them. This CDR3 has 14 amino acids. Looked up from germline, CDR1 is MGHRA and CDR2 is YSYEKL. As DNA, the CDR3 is TGCGCCAGCAGCCAATTAGACCACTCCTACGAGCAGTACTTC. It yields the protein CASSQLDHSYEQYF.

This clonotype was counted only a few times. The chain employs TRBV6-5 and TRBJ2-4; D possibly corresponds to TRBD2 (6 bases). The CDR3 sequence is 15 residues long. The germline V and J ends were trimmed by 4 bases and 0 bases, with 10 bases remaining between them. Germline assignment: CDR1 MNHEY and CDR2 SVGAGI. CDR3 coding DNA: TGTGCCAGCAGTTTCGGGACTGGAGCCAAAAACATTCAGTACTTC. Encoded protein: CASSFGTGAKNIQYF.

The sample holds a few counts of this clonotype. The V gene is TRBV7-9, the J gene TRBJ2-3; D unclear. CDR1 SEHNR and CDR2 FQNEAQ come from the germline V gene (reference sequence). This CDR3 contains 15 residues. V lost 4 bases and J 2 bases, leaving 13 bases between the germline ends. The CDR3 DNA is TGTGCCAGCAGCTCGCAGGTCGGATACACAGATACGCAGTATTTT. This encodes CASSSQVGYTDTQYF.

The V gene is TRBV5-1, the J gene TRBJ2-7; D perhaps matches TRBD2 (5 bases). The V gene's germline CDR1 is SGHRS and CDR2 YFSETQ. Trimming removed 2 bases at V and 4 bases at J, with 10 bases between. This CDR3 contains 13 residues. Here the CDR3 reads CASSLYRDYEQYF. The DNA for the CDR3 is TGCGCCAGCAGCTTATACCGGGATTACGAGCAGTACTTC. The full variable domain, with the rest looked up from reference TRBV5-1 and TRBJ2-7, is KAGVTQTPRYLIKTRGQQVTLSCSPISGHRSVSWYQQTPGQGLQFLFEYFSETQRNKGNFPGRFSGRQFSNSRSEMNVSTLELGDSALYLCASSLYRDYEQYFGPGTRLTVT.

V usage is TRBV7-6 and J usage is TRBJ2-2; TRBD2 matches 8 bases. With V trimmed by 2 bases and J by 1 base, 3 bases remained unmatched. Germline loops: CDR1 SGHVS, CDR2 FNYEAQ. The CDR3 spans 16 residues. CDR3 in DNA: TGTGCCAGCAGCTTATCGCTAGCGGGGAACACCGGGGAGCTGTTTTTT. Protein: CASSLSLAGNTGELFF. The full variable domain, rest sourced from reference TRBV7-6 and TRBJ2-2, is GAGVSQSPRYKVTKRGQDVALRCDPISGHVSLYWYRQALGQGPEFLTYFNYEAQQDKSGLPNDRFSAERPEGSISTLTIQRTEQRDSAMYRCASSLSLAGNTGELFFGEGSRLTVL.

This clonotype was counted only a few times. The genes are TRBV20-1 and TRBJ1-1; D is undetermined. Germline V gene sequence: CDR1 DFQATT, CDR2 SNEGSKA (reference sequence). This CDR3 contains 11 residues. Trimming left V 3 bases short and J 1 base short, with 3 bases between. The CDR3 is CSASWNTEAFF. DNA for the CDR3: TGCAGTGCTAGTTGGAACACTGAAGCTTTCTTT.

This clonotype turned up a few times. The chain's CDR3 is CASSAGQGATAYEQYF. CDR3 coding DNA: TGCGCCAGCAGCGCCGGACAGGGGGCTACGGCCTACGAGCAGTACTTC. This chain connects TRBV5-1 to TRBJ2-7, with 11 positions matching TRBD1. J gave up 2 bases and V 4 bases, and 8 bases lay outside the gene matches. The germline gives CDR1 SGHRS, CDR2 YFSETQ. CDR3 length: 16 residues.

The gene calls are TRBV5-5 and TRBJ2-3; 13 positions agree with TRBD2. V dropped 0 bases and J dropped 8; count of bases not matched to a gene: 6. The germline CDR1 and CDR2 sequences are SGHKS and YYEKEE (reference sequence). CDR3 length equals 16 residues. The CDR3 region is CASSLGLAGGRGTQYF. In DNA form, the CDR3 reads TGTGCCAGCAGCTTGGGACTAGCGGGAGGCAGGGGTACGCAGTATTTT.

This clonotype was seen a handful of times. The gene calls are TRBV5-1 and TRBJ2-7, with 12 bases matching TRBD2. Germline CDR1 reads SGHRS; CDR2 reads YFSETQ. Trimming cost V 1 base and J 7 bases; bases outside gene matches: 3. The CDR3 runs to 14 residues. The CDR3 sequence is CASSLILAGGEQYF. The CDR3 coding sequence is TGCGCCAGCAGCTTGATCCTAGCGGGAGGGGAGCAGTACTTC. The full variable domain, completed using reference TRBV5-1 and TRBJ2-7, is KAGVTQTPRYLIKTRGQQVTLSCSPISGHRSVSWYQQTPGQGLQFLFEYFSETQRNKGNFPGRFSGRQFSNSRSEMNVSTLELGDSALYLCASSLILAGGEQYFGPGTRLTVT.

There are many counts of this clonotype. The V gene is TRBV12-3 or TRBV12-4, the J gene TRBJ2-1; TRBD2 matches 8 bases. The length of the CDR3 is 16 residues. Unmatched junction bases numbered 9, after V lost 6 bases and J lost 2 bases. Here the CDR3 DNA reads TGTGCCAGCAGCTTCTTAGCGGGATACACCTACAATGAGCAGTTCTTC. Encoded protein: CASSFLAGYTYNEQFF.

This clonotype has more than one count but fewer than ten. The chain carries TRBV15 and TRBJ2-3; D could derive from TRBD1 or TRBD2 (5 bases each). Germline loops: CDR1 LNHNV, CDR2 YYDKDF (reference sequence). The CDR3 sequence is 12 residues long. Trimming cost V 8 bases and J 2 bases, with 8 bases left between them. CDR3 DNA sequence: TGTGCCACCGGGGGTTACACAGATACGCAGTATTTT. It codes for CATGGYTDTQYF.

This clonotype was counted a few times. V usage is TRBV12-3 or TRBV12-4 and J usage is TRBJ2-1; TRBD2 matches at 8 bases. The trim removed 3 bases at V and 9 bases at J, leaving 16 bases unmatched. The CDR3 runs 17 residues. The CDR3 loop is CASSFPYSGTAFREQFF. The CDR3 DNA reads TGTGCCAGCAGTTTTCCCTATAGCGGGACCGCTTTTCGTGAGCAGTTCTTC.

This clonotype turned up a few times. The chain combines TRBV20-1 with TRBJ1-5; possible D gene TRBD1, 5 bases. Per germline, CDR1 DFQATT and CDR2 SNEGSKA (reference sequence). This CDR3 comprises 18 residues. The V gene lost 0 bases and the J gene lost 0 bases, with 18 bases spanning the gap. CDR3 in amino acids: CSARDGVRTIYSNQPQHF. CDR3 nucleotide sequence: TGCAGTGCTAGAGACGGTGTGCGGACAATTTATAGCAATCAGCCCCAGCATTTT.

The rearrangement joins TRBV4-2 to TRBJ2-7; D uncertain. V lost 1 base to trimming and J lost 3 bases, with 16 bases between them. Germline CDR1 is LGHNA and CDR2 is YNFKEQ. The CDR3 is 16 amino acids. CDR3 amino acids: CASSQGPRGGLYEQYF. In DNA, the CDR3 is TGTGCCAGCAGCCAAGGCCCCCGAGGTGGGCTCTACGAGCAGTACTTC.

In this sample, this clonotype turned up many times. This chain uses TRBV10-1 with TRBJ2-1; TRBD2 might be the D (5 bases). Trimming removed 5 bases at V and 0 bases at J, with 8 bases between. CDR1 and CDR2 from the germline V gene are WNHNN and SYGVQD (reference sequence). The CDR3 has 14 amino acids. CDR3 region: CASSRENSYNEQFF. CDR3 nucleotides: TGCGCCAGCAGTCGGGAAAACTCCTACAATGAGCAGTTCTTC.

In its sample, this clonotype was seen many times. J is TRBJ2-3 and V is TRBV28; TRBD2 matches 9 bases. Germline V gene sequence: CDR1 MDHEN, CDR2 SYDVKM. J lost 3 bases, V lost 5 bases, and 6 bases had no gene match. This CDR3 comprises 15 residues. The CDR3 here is CASSVLAGRTDTQYF. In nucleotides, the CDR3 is TGTGCCAGCAGTGTTCTAGCGGGAAGGACAGATACGCAGTATTTT.

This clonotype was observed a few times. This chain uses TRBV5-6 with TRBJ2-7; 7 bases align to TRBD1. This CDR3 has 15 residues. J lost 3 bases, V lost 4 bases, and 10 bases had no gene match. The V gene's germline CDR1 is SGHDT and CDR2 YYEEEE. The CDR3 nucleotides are TGTGCCAGCAGCCTTCTACAGGGGAAGATCTACGAGCAGTACTTC. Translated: CASSLLQGKIYEQYF.

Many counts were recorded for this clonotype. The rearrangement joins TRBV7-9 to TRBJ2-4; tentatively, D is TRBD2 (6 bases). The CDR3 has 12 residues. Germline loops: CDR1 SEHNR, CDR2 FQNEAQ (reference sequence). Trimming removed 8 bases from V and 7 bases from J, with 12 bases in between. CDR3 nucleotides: TGTGCCAGCGACCGGGGGAGGAACATTCAGTACTTC. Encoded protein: CASDRGRNIQYF.

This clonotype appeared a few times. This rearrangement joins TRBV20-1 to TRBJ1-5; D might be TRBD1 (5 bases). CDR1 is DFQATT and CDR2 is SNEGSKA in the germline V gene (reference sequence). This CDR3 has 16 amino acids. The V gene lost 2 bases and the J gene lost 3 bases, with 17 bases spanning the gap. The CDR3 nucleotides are TGCAGTGCTAGACCGGGAAACGCGGGACCCAATCAGCCCCAGCATTTT. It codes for CSARPGNAGPNQPQHF.